The T cell receptor beta chain under discussion was sequenced for a study of T cell repertoires in cytomegalovirus infection. Overall study context: Public TCR beta signatures indicated both CMV infection and matching HLA type.

As to this clonotype: Its specificity is unknown.

Each CDR3 protein gets one entry after TCRdb re-called the reads with MiXCR. The sample has about 490,000 distinct CDR3 sequences; 16% are singletons. Germline CDR1 MNHEY, CDR2 SMNVEV (reference sequence). There are 13 residues in the CDR3. V lost 2 bases, J lost 4 bases, and 8 bases lay in between. Regarding the study as a whole: Adding up the frequency of public TCR beta families identified people who carried CMV plus the relevant HLA. It was HLA-C-restricted CMV-specific TCR beta clonotypes that dominated the response ex vivo.

The J gene is TRBJ1-1, the V gene TRBV27; D not certain. Sequencing was carried out using CD8+ T cells from PBMCs. This TCR came from a human donor in good health (CMV status not recorded). Some clones in this sample may be carry-over from other donors' samples. The CDR3 loop is CASSLSQPTEAFF. The CDR3 DNA is TGTGCCAGCAGTTTAAGTCAGCCCACTGAAGCTTTCTTT.